Sample share makes the clone carrying this T cell receptor beta chain medium-sized. These data belong to a study of tumor-infiltrating lymphocytes in oesophageal squamous cell carcinoma. TCRdb re-analysed the PCR reads in MiXCR, keeping a single row per CDR3 protein. The sample lists approximately 3,000 distinct CDR3 sequences, about a sixth seen once, with 25% in the top ten. The V and J ends lost 8 bases and 2 bases, in that order; junction bases with no gene match: 8. Germline assignment: CDR1 MNHNS and CDR2 SASEGT. The CDR3 is 15 residues long. This chain uses TRBV6-1 with TRBJ1-2; 10 nucleotides match TRBD1. The clonotype originates from a male donor with esophageal squamous cell carcinoma. Sequenced: esophageal tumor tissue. The DNA of the CDR3 is TGTGCCAGCGATCAGACGGGACAGGGGAACTATGGCTACACCTTC. Its translation: CASDQTGQGNYGYTF.